This TCR beta chain was obtained from a study of beta chain features in type 1 diabetes. J was trimmed by 6 bases and V by 5 bases; bases with no gene match: 6. The CDR3 runs to 15 residues. Per germline, CDR1 SGHTA and CDR2 FQGNSA. As for this clone: Antigen: not known.

Regarding the study as a whole: Patients with Type 1 diabetes showed moderately but significantly shorter TCRB CDR3s in all four CD4+ subsets. VDJ junctions in type 1 diabetes patients carried more deletions and fewer insertions.

cDNA synthesis used the whole RNA isolate, giving expressed TCRB sequences. Here immunoSEQ multiplex PCR was the method, and the copy in TCRdb shows in-frame clones only, minus some. The sample carries around 140,000 clones, 10% recorded once. This TCR came from a man between 18 and 35 years old in good health. The V and J genes are TRBV7-2 and TRBJ2-2; 10 positions match TRBD1. The sample was naive CD4+ T cells from blood. Here the CDR3 DNA reads TGTGCCAGCAGCATGAGGACAGGGGGGTCCGGGGAGCTGTTTTTT. Amino acid sequence: CASSMRTGGSGELFF. The variable domain in full, completed from reference TRBV7-2 and TRBJ2-2, reads GAGVSQSPSNKVTEKGKDVELRCDPISGHTALYWYRQSLGQGLEFLIYFQGNSAPDKSGLPSDRFSAERTGGSVSTLTIQRTQQEDSAVYLCASSMRTGGSGELFFGEGSRLTVL.